Below are 6 T cell receptor beta chains sequenced from a single sample in a study of T cells after yellow fever vaccination. TCRdb used MiXCR to reprocess the 5' RACE reads, holding one entry per CDR3 protein. The repertoire holds around 530,000 distinct CDR3 sequences, with about a sixth as singletons. The sequenced sample was PBMCs, obtained 4 to 6 days after the first yellow fever vaccination. The receptors were sampled from a man between 18 and 35 years old who received the YFV17D yellow fever vaccine.

The chain is built from TRBV4-3 and TRBJ2-1; possible D gene TRBD2, 6 bases. Germline CDR1 and CDR2: LGHNA and YSLEER. Trimming pared 4 bases from V and 7 bases from J, leaving 20 bases between. CDR3 length: 16 residues. Here the CDR3 DNA reads TGCGCCAGCAGCCGCCCAAGGGGCGGGGCTGTGAATGAGCAGTTCTTC. Amino acid sequence: CASSRPRGGAVNEQFF.

This chain connects TRBV5-1 to TRBJ2-7, with 8 bases identical to TRBD1. Germline CDR1 SGHRS, CDR2 YFSETQ. The CDR3 has 13 residues. With V trimmed by 1 base and J by 5 bases, 2 bases remained unmatched. The DNA for the CDR3 is TGCGCCAGCAGCTTGCCGGGACAGGACGAGCAGTACTTC. Protein: CASSLPGQDEQYF. Combining the CDR3 with reference TRBV5-1 and TRBJ2-7 gives the whole variable domain KAGVTQTPRYLIKTRGQQVTLSCSPISGHRSVSWYQQTPGQGLQFLFEYFSETQRNKGNFPGRFSGRQFSNSRSEMNVSTLELGDSALYLCASSLPGQDEQYFGPGTRLTVT.

This chain uses TRBV7-2 with TRBJ2-3; 8 nucleotides line up with TRBD1. CDR1 is SGHTA and CDR2 is FQGNSA in the germline V gene. The CDR3 is 15 residues long. V was clipped by 7 bases and J by 0 bases; unmatched bases: 6. The CDR3 sequence: CASIRTGSSTDTQYF. CDR3 nucleotides: TGTGCCAGCATCCGGACAGGGTCTAGCACAGATACGCAGTATTTT.

This clonotype was picked up a small number of times. The rearrangement links TRBV7-8 to TRBJ2-7, with D hard to call. Trimming shortened V by 7 bases and J by 6 bases, and 13 bases separated the two germline ends. The CDR3 length is 12 residues. Germline CDR1 is SGHVS and CDR2 is FQNEAQ. In nucleotides, the CDR3 is TGTGCCAGCACCCCCGATTCTAGCGAGCAGTACTTC. Its translation: CASTPDSSEQYF.

This chain joins TRBV7-2 and TRBJ1-1; 7 bases line up with TRBD1. V dropped 5 bases and J dropped 7; count of bases not matched to a gene: 7. CDR3 length: 13 amino acids. The germline CDR1 and CDR2 sequences are SGHTA and FQGNSA. The CDR3 reads CASSPRTGREAFF. In nucleotides, the CDR3 is TGTGCCAGCAGCCCACGGACAGGCCGTGAAGCTTTCTTT.

In this sample, this clonotype turned up many times. The chain employs TRBV5-1 and TRBJ2-5, with D perhaps matching TRBD1 (5 bases). With 3 bases removed from V and 3 bases from J, the gap between germline ends came to 15 bases. The germline gives CDR1 SGHRS, CDR2 YFSETQ. This CDR3 region has 15 residues. This CDR3 reads CASSSMGHSEETQYF. DNA of the CDR3: TGCGCCAGCAGCTCGATGGGGCACTCAGAAGAGACCCAGTACTTC.